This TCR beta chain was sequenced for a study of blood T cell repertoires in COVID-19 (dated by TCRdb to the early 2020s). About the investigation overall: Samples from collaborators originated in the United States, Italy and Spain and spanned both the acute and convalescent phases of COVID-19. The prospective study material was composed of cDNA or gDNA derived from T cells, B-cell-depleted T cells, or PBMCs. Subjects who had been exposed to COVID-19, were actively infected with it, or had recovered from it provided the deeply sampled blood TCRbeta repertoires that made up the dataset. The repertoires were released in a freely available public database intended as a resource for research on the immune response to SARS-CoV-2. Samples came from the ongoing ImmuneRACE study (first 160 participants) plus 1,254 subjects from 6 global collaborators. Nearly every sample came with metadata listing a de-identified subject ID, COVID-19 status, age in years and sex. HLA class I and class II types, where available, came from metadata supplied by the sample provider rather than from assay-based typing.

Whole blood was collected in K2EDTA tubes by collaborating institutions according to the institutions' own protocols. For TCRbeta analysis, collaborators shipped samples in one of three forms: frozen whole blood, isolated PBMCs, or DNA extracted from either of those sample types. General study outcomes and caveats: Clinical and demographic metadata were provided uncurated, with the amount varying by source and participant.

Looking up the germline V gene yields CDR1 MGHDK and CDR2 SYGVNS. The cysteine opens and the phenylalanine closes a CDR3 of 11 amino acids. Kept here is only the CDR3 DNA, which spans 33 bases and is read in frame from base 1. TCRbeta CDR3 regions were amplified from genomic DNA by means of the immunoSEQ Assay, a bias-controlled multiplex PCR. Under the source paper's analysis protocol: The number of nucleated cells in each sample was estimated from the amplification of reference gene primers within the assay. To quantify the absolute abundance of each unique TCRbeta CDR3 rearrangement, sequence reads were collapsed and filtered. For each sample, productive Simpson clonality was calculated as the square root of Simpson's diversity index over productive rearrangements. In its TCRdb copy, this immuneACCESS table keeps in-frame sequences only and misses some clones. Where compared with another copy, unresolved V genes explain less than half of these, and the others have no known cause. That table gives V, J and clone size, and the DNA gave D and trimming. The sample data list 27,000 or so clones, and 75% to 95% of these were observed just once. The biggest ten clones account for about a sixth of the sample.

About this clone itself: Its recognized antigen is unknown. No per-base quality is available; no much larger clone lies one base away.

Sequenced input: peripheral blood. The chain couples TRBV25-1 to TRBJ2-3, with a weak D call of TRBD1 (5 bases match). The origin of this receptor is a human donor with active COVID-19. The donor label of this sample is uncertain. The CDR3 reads CASAQADTQYF. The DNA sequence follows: TGTGCATCGGCACAGGCAGATACGCAGTATTTT.